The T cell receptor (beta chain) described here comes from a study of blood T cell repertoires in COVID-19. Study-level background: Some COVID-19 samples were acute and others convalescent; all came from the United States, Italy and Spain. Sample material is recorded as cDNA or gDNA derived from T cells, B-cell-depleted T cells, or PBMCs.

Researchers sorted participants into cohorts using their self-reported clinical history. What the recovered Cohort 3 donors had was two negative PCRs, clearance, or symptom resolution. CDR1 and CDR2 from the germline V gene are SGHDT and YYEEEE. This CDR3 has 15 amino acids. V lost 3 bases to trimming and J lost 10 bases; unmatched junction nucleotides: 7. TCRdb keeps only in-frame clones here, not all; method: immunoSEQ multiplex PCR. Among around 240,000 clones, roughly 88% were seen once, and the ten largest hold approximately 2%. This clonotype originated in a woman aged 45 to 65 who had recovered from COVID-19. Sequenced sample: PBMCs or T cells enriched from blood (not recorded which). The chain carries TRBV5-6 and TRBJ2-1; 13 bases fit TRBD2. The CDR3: CASSWVVGLAGEQFF. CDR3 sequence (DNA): TGTGCCAGCAGCTGGGTGGTGGGACTAGCGGGAGAGCAGTTCTTC.